The 29 T cell receptor beta chains below were found in one sample sequenced in a study of T cells after yellow fever vaccination. TCRdb ran MiXCR on the 5' RACE reads and lists one entry per CDR3 protein. Among about 350,000 distinct CDR3 sequences listed, 4.1% were seen once. The sample here was PBMCs, taken 5 days after the yellow fever booster vaccination. The receptors derive from a man younger than 35 who received the YFV17D yellow fever vaccine.

In its sample, this clonotype was seen a few times. V is TRBV7-9 and J is TRBJ1-6, with TRBD1 as a possible D gene (5 bases). V lost 3 bases to trimming and J lost 7 bases, with 13 bases between them. The CDR3 totals 15 residues. Germline V gene data show CDR1 as SEHNR and CDR2 as FQNEAQ (reference sequence). The CDR3 protein is CASSFFIQENSPLHF. DNA for the CDR3: TGTGCCAGCAGCTTTTTTATACAGGAAAATTCACCCCTCCACTTT.

The rearrangement uses TRBV5-1 and TRBJ2-2, with 9 bases aligning to TRBD1. Trimming took 4 bases from V and 5 from J; bases not matched to a gene: 6. Germline CDR1 SGHRS, CDR2 YFSETQ. CDR3 length: 15 residues. The CDR3 spells CASSLGTGWTGELFF. The CDR3 bases are TGCGCCAGCAGCCTGGGGACAGGGTGGACCGGGGAGCTGTTTTTT.

CDR3 sequence: CASSFPGGDYNEQFF. In DNA, the CDR3 is TGTGCCAGCAGCTTCCCCGGGGGGGATTACAATGAGCAGTTCTTC. The chain joins TRBV7-9 to TRBJ2-1, with TRBD2 matching 8 bases. This CDR3 has 15 amino acids. After removal of 3 bases from V and 4 bases from J, the junction contained 5 bases not matched to a gene. Germline CDR1 SEHNR, CDR2 FQNEAQ (reference sequence).

The rearrangement uses TRBV20-1 and TRBJ2-4; either TRBD1 or TRBD2 may fit D (6 bases each). The CDR3 is made up of 15 amino acids. In germline, CDR1 is DFQATT, CDR2 SNEGSKA (reference sequence). The ends were cut back, 2 bases at V and 7 bases at J, with 18 bases in the middle. The chain's CDR3 is CSARKTGARGNIQYF. The DNA for the CDR3 is TGCAGTGCTAGAAAAACGGGGGCTAGAGGTAACATTCAGTACTTC.

Only a few counts were recorded for this clonotype. The chain carries TRBV27 and TRBJ2-7; D gene uncertain. In germline, CDR1 is MNHEY, CDR2 SMNVEV (reference sequence). The V end lost 5 bases, the J end lost 6 bases, and 14 bases lay between the germline ends. The CDR3 length is 13 residues. The CDR3 bases are TGTGCCAGCAGTCAAACGGCCCGGAGCGAGCAGTACTTC. Amino acid sequence: CASSQTARSEQYF.

This clonotype showed up many times. The V call is TRBV5-1, the J call TRBJ2-3; TRBD2 matches 9 bases. V trimming: 6 bases; J trimming: 2 bases; junction bases outside the gene matches: 10. CDR1 and CDR2 from the germline V gene are SGHRS and YFSETQ. This CDR3 contains 16 residues. The CDR3 region has the DNA TGCGCCAGCAACCTTAGAGGCGGGGGGGCCACAGATACGCAGTATTTT. Encoded protein: CASNLRGGGATDTQYF.

The chain couples TRBV20-1 to TRBJ1-2; 7 positions match TRBD1. This CDR3 contains 14 residues. V lost 8 bases, J lost 8 bases, and 17 bases stayed unmatched. Germline lookup yields CDR1 DFQATT and CDR2 SNEGSKA (reference sequence). The CDR3 protein is CSTWRGQRTGGYTF. CDR3 bases: TGCAGTACCTGGAGGGGACAGAGAACCGGAGGCTACACCTTC.

The V gene is TRBV7-3, the J gene TRBJ2-5; D is possibly TRBD1 (6 bases). Deletions cut 2 bases from V and 3 bases from J, with 10 bases between. Germline V gene data show CDR1 as SGHTA and CDR2 as FQGTGA. CDR3 length equals 14 residues. The CDR3 region is CASSLSPGEETQYF. The CDR3 nucleotides are TGTGCCAGCAGCTTATCCCCAGGGGAAGAGACCCAGTACTTC. Based on the CDR3 plus reference TRBV7-3 and TRBJ2-5, the full variable domain is GAGVSQTPSNKVTEKGKYVELRCDPISGHTALYWYRQSLGQGPEFLIYFQGTGAADDSGLPNDRFFAVRPEGSVSTLKIQRTERGDSAVYLCASSLSPGEETQYFGPGTRLLVL.

In its sample, this clonotype was seen a few times. This chain joins TRBV3-1 and TRBJ2-7; D is perhaps TRBD2 (6 bases). Germline loops: CDR1 LGHDT, CDR2 YNNKEL (reference sequence). With 0 bases removed from V and 3 bases from J, the gap between germline ends came to 12 bases. The CDR3 contains 15 residues. The CDR3 nucleotides read TGTGCCAGCAGCCAAGATGTGAGACTAGGCTACGAGCAGTACTTC. It translates to CASSQDVRLGYEQYF.

About this clonotype itself: The junction departs from germline at one end; a sequencing error may be responsible. This rearrangement joins TRBV24-1 to TRBJ1-4, with D tentatively TRBD1 (5 bases). The CDR3 spans 12 residues. CDR1 and CDR2 from the germline V gene are KGHDR and SFDVKD. CDR3 bases: TGTGCCACCAGGACGCGGGACGCACCGTCCCATTTT. It specifies CATRTRDAPSHF.

The chain joins TRBV5-1 to TRBJ1-6; D gene ambiguous. The CDR3 is 14 residues long. V was shortened by 0 bases and J by 7 bases, with 8 bases between the two germline ends. Looked up from germline, CDR1 is SGHRS and CDR2 is YFSETQ. The CDR3 region is CASSLDGQNSPLHF. DNA for the CDR3: TGCGCCAGCAGCTTGGACGGCCAGAATTCACCCCTCCACTTT.

This clonotype has a count of ten or more. This chain links TRBV5-6 with TRBJ1-6; TRBD1 might be the D (5 bases). The CDR3 spans 15 residues. Trimming pared 0 bases from V and 8 bases from J, leaving 12 bases between. Per the germline V gene, CDR1 is SGHDT and CDR2 is YYEEEE. The CDR3: CASSLERQSYSPLHF. CDR3 in DNA: TGTGCCAGCAGCTTGGAGCGACAGAGCTATTCACCCCTCCACTTT.

This clonotype has ten or more counts. CDR3 sequence reads: CASSPRLPENTEAFF. CDR3 DNA: TGTGCCAGCTCACCACGGTTGCCAGAGAACACTGAAGCTTTCTTT. The chain has TRBV18 and TRBJ1-1; no clear D gene. Germline V gene data show CDR1 as KGHSH and CDR2 as LQKENI. Trimming removed 1 base from V and 1 base from J, with 10 bases in between. The CDR3 contains 15 residues.

This clonotype was seen a few times. The chain employs TRBV7-2 and TRBJ2-7, with D perhaps matching TRBD1 (6 bases). CDR1 and CDR2 from the germline V gene are SGHTA and FQGNSA. Trimming removed 5 bases at V and 6 bases at J, with 14 bases between. The CDR3 is made up of 13 amino acids. Written as DNA, the CDR3 is TGTGCCAGCAGCCAGACAGGAGGTGCCGAGCAGTACTTC. This sequence encodes CASSQTGGAEQYF. Full variable domain (missing parts from reference TRBV7-2 and TRBJ2-7): GAGVSQSPSNKVTEKGKDVELRCDPISGHTALYWYRQSLGQGLEFLIYFQGNSAPDKSGLPSDRFSAERTGGSVSTLTIQRTQQEDSAVYLCASSQTGGAEQYFGPGTRLTVT.

This clonotype was observed at least ten times. The V and J genes are TRBV7-8 and TRBJ2-7; D is possibly TRBD2 (6 bases). CDR1 is SGHVS, CDR2 FQNEAQ, per germline. V dropped 4 bases and J dropped 0 bases, with 13 bases sitting between them. The length of the CDR3 is 15 residues. CDR3 in DNA: TGTGCCAGCAGCTCGGAGGGACGGAGCTCCTACGAGCAGTACGTC. Amino acid sequence: CASSSEGRSSYEQYV.

This chain uses TRBV9 with TRBJ2-7; D gene uncertain. Germline V gives CDR1 SGDLS, CDR2 YYNGEE. The CDR3 covers 11 residues. With 5 bases removed from V and 5 bases from J, the gap between germline ends came to 8 bases. CDR3 coding DNA: TGTGCCAGCAGTGCAGGCAACGAGCAGTACTTC. Its translation is CASSAGNEQYF.

The sample holds a few counts of this clonotype. The V call is TRBV6-1, the J call TRBJ2-3; D might be TRBD2 (5 bases). V was clipped by 4 bases and J by 2 bases, with 10 bases between them. The germline CDR1 and CDR2 sequences are MNHNS and SASEGT. The CDR3 loop spans 14 amino acids. CDR3 DNA: TGTGCCAGCAGTGCCACTAGTCCCACAGATACGCAGTATTTT. This translates into CASSATSPTDTQYF.

V and J are TRBV6-6 and TRBJ2-1; perhaps TRBD1 as D (5 bases). Germline loops: CDR1 MNHNY, CDR2 SVGAGI (reference sequence). The CDR3 has 14 amino acids. Trimming removed 1 base at V and 7 bases at J, with 11 bases between. This chain's CDR3 is CASSYWSGKNEQFF. Written as DNA, the CDR3 is TGTGCCAGCAGTTACTGGTCAGGGAAGAATGAGCAGTTCTTC.

The chain joins TRBV28 to TRBJ1-2; D perhaps matches TRBD1 (5 bases). Trimming took 6 bases from V and 0 from J, leaving 14 bases between them. The CDR3 totals 15 residues. Germline CDR1 MDHEN, CDR2 SYDVKM. CDR3 sequence: CASSENGGANYGYTF. The CDR3 DNA follows: TGTGCCAGCAGCGAGAACGGGGGGGCTAACTATGGCTACACCTTC.

This clonotype was picked up a small number of times. The CDR3 bases are TGCGCCAGCAGCTTGCTGAGTGCTGGGGCCAACGTCCTGACTTTC. Residues: CASSLLSAGANVLTF. The chain joins TRBV5-1 to TRBJ2-6; no reliable D call. Germline V gives CDR1 SGHRS, CDR2 YFSETQ. This CDR3 contains 15 residues. Trimming cost V 1 base and J 2 bases, with 7 bases left between them.

The chain is built from TRBV5-1 and TRBJ2-7; possibly TRBD2 for D (5 bases). CDR1 SGHRS and CDR2 YFSETQ come from the germline V gene. The CDR3 runs 14 residues. Trimming cost V 4 bases and J 3 bases, with 14 bases left between them. This chain's CDR3 is CASSPAVGSYEQYF. CDR3 sequence (DNA): TGCGCCAGCAGCCCCGCGGTTGGGAGCTACGAGCAGTACTTC.

This clonotype was found a few times. V usage is TRBV4-1 and J usage is TRBJ1-3; 10 positions match TRBD1. The CDR3 extends over 17 amino acids. The germline CDR1 and CDR2 sequences are MGHRA and YSYEKL. With 2 bases clipped from V and 3 bases from J, the junction kept 7 bases outside the gene matches. This CDR3 is CASSQRKGTGVGNTIYF. The DNA of the CDR3 is TGCGCCAGCAGCCAACGAAAGGGGACAGGGGTTGGAAACACCATATATTTT.

The chain is built from TRBV7-9 and TRBJ1-2; D possibly corresponds to TRBD1 (5 bases). Trimming took off 4 bases at V and 0 bases at J, with 12 bases between the two ends. The CDR3 extends over 15 amino acids. Germline values: CDR1 SEHNR, CDR2 FQNEAQ (reference sequence). The CDR3 spells CASSSDRRSNYGYTF. The DNA for the CDR3 is TGTGCCAGCAGCTCTGACAGAAGGTCTAACTATGGCTACACCTTC.

The rearrangement joins TRBV12-3 or TRBV12-4 to TRBJ2-1, with 11 bases fitting TRBD2. The CDR3 is made up of 16 amino acids. J gave up 6 bases and V 5 bases, and 9 bases lay outside the gene matches. The CDR3 spells CASSPLTSGVFNEQFF. The CDR3 bases are TGTGCCAGCAGTCCCCTGACTAGCGGGGTCTTCAATGAGCAGTTCTTC.

This clonotype was found many times. The V call is TRBV7-2, the J call TRBJ2-7; the D gene could be TRBD1 or TRBD2 (5 bases each). The CDR3 runs 13 residues. V was trimmed by 6 bases and J by 7 bases, leaving 16 bases between them. CDR1 is SGHTA and CDR2 is FQGNSA in the germline V gene. The DNA for the CDR3 is TGTGCCAGCAGAGGCTACAGGCCGGGGGAGCAGTACTTC. Translating it yields CASRGYRPGEQYF. Using reference TRBV7-2 and TRBJ2-7 for the parts outside the CDR3, the full variable domain is GAGVSQSPSNKVTEKGKDVELRCDPISGHTALYWYRQSLGQGLEFLIYFQGNSAPDKSGLPSDRFSAERTGGSVSTLTIQRTQQEDSAVYLCASRGYRPGEQYFGPGTRLTVT.

This clonotype was seen repeatedly, ten times or more. The V gene is TRBV29-1, the J gene TRBJ1-1, with 9 bases lining up with TRBD1. With V trimmed by 4 bases and J by 4 bases, 4 bases remained unmatched. CDR1 and CDR2 (germline): SQVTM, ANQGSEA. The CDR3 consists of 13 residues. The CDR3 loop is CSVVGQGITEAFF. For the CDR3, the DNA is TGCAGCGTTGTGGGACAGGGTATCACTGAAGCTTTCTTT.

This clonotype has at least ten counts. This chain links TRBV28 with TRBJ1-1, with D hard to call. CDR1 is MDHEN, CDR2 SYDVKM, per germline. V was shortened by 1 base and J by 0 bases, with 6 bases between the two germline ends. The CDR3 is made up of 14 amino acids. The CDR3 protein is CASSLYQMNTEAFF. The DNA for the CDR3 is TGTGCCAGCAGTTTATATCAGATGAACACTGAAGCTTTCTTT.

This clonotype was observed at least ten times. This chain connects TRBV4-2 to TRBJ1-5; tentatively, D is TRBD1 (5 bases). CDR1 and CDR2 (germline): LGHNA, YNFKEQ. The CDR3 is 15 residues long. V was clipped by 0 bases and J by 4 bases, with 10 bases between them. The CDR3 spells CASSQDGAENQPQHF. As DNA, the CDR3 is TGTGCCAGCAGCCAAGATGGGGCAGAGAATCAGCCCCAGCATTTT.

The V and J genes are TRBV27 and TRBJ2-1, with D possibly being TRBD1 (6 bases). V was trimmed by 6 bases and J by 10 bases, leaving 16 bases between them. This CDR3 is 13 amino acids long. The germline V gene has CDR1 MNHEY and CDR2 SMNVEV (reference sequence). This CDR3 is CASRQTSGQEQFF. Here the CDR3 DNA reads TGTGCCAGCAGACAAACTTCGGGACAAGAGCAGTTCTTC.